The 15 T cell receptor beta chains reported below all come from one sample, sequenced in a study of graft-versus-host responses after intestinal transplantation (dated by TCRdb to the early 2020s). Library generation was performed with the immunoSEQ multiplex PCR assay. This immuneACCESS table, as held by TCRdb, lists in-frame sequences with V and J called but not all clones. Of the missing ones, under half trace to an unresolved V gene in checked studies; the others have no known cause. The sample table records about 47,000 clones; about 93% of these occur just once. The ten largest make up 4.5% to 7.5% of the sample. Specimen: PBMCs, collected 750 to 800 days after a first intestinal transplant, on the day of a second. Receptor source: a human patient who received an intestinal transplant, so some T cells may come from the graft donor.

In its sample, this clone was seen a few times. This chain joins TRBV7-9 and TRBJ2-7, with D maybe TRBD2 (6 bases). Between the trimmed V and J ends, which lost 5 bases and 2 bases, there was a span of 13 bases. CDR1 and CDR2 from the germline V gene are SEHNR and FQNEAQ (reference sequence). The CDR3 covers 14 residues. CDR3 in amino acids: CASSPPGATYEQYF. The CDR3 DNA follows: TGTGCCAGCAGCCCACCGGGAGCTACCTACGAGCAGTACTTC.

CDR3 amino acids: CASSRDTQETQYF. The CDR3 coding sequence is TGTGCCAGCAGTCGGGACACCCAAGAGACCCAGTACTTC. This rearrangement joins TRBV6-4 to TRBJ2-5; tentatively, D is TRBD1 (6 bases). Germline-derived CDR1 and CDR2 are MRHNA and SNTAGT. The CDR3 runs 13 residues. V was cut by 5 bases and J by 1 base, with 8 bases left in between.

The chain couples TRBV2 to TRBJ1-6; 9 bases match TRBD1. J was trimmed by 5 bases and V by 6 bases; bases with no gene match: 2. CDR1 is SNHLY, CDR2 FYNNEI, per germline. CDR3 size: 14 residues. CDR3 nucleotides: TGTGCCAGCAGGGGACAGGGCGATAATTCACCCCTCCACTTT. Translation gives CASRGQGDNSPLHF.

This sequence joins TRBV6-5 and TRBJ1-4; 7 bases are shared with TRBD1. Germline V gene lookup returns CDR1 MNHEY and CDR2 SVGAGI. CDR3 size: 15 residues. After removal of 2 bases from V and 3 bases from J, the junction contained 3 bases not matched to a gene. The CDR3 bases are TGTGCCAGCAGTTACGGGACAGCAGCTAATGAAAAACTGTTTTTT. Translating gives CASSYGTAANEKLFF.

V is TRBV19 and J is TRBJ2-3; 7 positions match TRBD1. This CDR3 comprises 17 residues. Germline values: CDR1 LNHDA, CDR2 SQIVND (reference sequence). Trimming cost V 0 bases and J 4 bases; bases outside gene matches: 10. The CDR3 sequence is CASSIDLETGISDTQYF. The CDR3 DNA follows: TGTGCCAGTAGTATAGATCTGGAGACAGGGATTTCAGATACGCAGTATTTT.

The CDR3 here is CASSENRGQTDTQYF. The CDR3, as DNA: TGCGCCAGCAGTGAGAACAGGGGGCAGACAGATACGCAGTATTTT. The J gene is TRBJ2-3, the V gene TRBV10-1, with 9 bases matching TRBD1. Trimming removed 2 bases from V and 3 bases from J; junction bases left unmatched: 3. The CDR3 length is 15 residues. Per germline, CDR1 WNHNN and CDR2 SYGVQD (reference sequence).

The chain recombines TRBV7-9 with TRBJ2-5, with D unclear. Germline CDR1 and CDR2: SEHNR and FQNEAQ (reference sequence). V was pared by 1 base and J by 6 bases, with 6 bases between. This CDR3 contains 12 residues. The CDR3 sequence: CASSLDLQTQYF. The CDR3 bases are TGTGCCAGCAGCTTAGATTTGCAGACCCAGTACTTC.

The chain has TRBV28 and TRBJ1-1; D may be TRBD1 (6 bases). Germline V gene data show CDR1 as MDHEN and CDR2 as SYDVKM. CDR3 size: 15 residues. V dropped 3 bases and J dropped 7 bases, with 18 bases sitting between them. The CDR3 region is CASSFPDRGLGEAFF. CDR3 sequence (DNA): TGTGCCAGCAGTTTCCCGGACAGAGGATTAGGTGAAGCTTTCTTT.

The chain combines TRBV2 with TRBJ2-1, with 8 positions matching TRBD1. The CDR3 length is 15 residues. Trimming took 4 bases from V and 9 from J; bases not matched to a gene: 11. The germline V gene has CDR1 SNHLY and CDR2 FYNNEI. CDR3 region: CASSADRVGNSEQFF. The CDR3 nucleotides are TGTGCCAGCAGTGCGGACAGGGTGGGCAATAGTGAGCAGTTCTTC.

V usage is TRBV5-1 and J usage is TRBJ2-3, with 10 bases fitting TRBD2. Germline-derived CDR1 and CDR2 are SGHRS and YFSETQ. The V gene end was trimmed by 4 bases and the J gene end by 4 bases; junction bases not matched to a gene: 15. The CDR3 sequence is 18 residues long. The chain's CDR3 is CASSLKPNVAGGADTQYF. As DNA, the CDR3 is TGCGCCAGCAGCCTCAAGCCAAACGTAGCGGGAGGCGCAGATACGCAGTATTTT. Looking up the rest from reference TRBV5-1 and TRBJ2-3 gives the full variable domain: KAGVTQTPRYLIKTRGQQVTLSCSPISGHRSVSWYQQTPGQGLQFLFEYFSETQRNKGNFPGRFSGRQFSNSRSEMNVSTLELGDSALYLCASSLKPNVAGGADTQYFGPGTRLTVL.

This chain joins TRBV18 and TRBJ2-1; D remains unclear. The germline V gene encodes CDR1 KGHSH and CDR2 LQKENI. V lost 2 bases and J lost 9, with 8 bases in between. The CDR3 totals 12 residues. CDR3 residues: CASSPGISEQFF. CDR3 coding DNA: TGTGCCAGCTCACCAGGGATCAGTGAGCAGTTCTTC.

V gene TRBV29-1 combines with J gene TRBJ2-7, with unresolved D. Germline loops: CDR1 SQVTM, CDR2 ANQGSEA. This CDR3 is 12 amino acids long. The V end lost 6 bases, the J end lost 2 bases, and 11 bases lay between the germline ends. This chain's CDR3 is CSVAGQTYEQYF. CDR3 bases: TGCAGCGTCGCAGGCCAAACCTACGAGCAGTACTTC.

This chain joins TRBV30 and TRBJ1-4; no definite D call. The CDR3 loop spans 11 amino acids. Per the germline V gene, CDR1 is GTSNPN and CDR2 is SVGIG (reference sequence). Trimming stripped 5 bases from V and 7 bases from J, with 8 bases between. CDR3 protein: CAWGLGEKLFF. The CDR3 coding sequence is TGTGCCTGGGGTTTAGGTGAAAAACTGTTTTTT.

The V call is TRBV7-3, the J call TRBJ2-5; D is undetermined. Trimming removed 0 bases from V and 9 bases from J, with 11 bases in between. The germline CDR1 and CDR2 sequences are SGHTA and FQGTGA. The CDR3 totals 13 residues. In DNA form, the CDR3 reads TGTGCCAGCAGCTTAACGGTGACCCAACCCCAGTACTTC. This sequence encodes CASSLTVTQPQYF.

This sequence joins TRBV4-1 and TRBJ2-1, with TRBD1 as a possible D gene (6 bases). CDR1 is MGHRA, CDR2 YSYEKL, per germline. This CDR3 has 14 residues. The V gene lost 2 bases and the J gene lost 5 bases, with 10 bases spanning the gap. CDR3 amino acids: CASSQTGLNNEQFF. The DNA of the CDR3 is TGCGCCAGCAGCCAAACAGGGCTAAACAATGAGCAGTTCTTC.